This T cell receptor (beta chain) was captured by sequencing in a study of T cells after yellow fever vaccination. On the study more broadly: Each low-cell-number fraction was prepared by means of SMART-Seq v4 Ultra Low Input. Study-wide results and limits: Reappearance after the booster was seen for most primary-vaccination clones, at 95% to 96% CD4 and about 90% CD8. Abundant clonotypes (contaminants from the bulk population) could be present in FACS-sorted repertoires.

There are 16 residues in the CDR3. Germline CDR1 and CDR2: SGDLS and YYNGEE. V dropped 0 bases and J dropped 2 bases, with 15 bases sitting between them. This clonotype appeared a few times. Its antigen remains unknown. 5'RACE template switching produced TCR cDNA carrying a universal primer site and UMIs. Using its own MiXCR run on the 5' RACE reads, TCRdb lists one record per CDR3 protein. The sample yields tens of thousands of distinct CDR3 sequences, roughly 8% seen once. This sequence was found in a man younger than 40 who received the YFV17D yellow fever vaccine. The sequencing used CD8+ T cells sorted from PBMCs, collected on the day of the yellow fever booster vaccination. The chain combines TRBV9 with TRBJ2-7; either TRBD1 or TRBD2 may supply D (6 bases each). The CDR3 spells CASSVGVGGGPYEQYF. In DNA form, the CDR3 reads TGTGCCAGCAGCGTAGGTGTAGGGGGAGGCCCCTACGAGCAGTACTTC.